These 3 T cell receptor beta chains share one sample of origin, sequenced in a study of blood T cell repertoires in COVID-19. TCRdb keeps only in-frame clones here, not all; method: immunoSEQ multiplex PCR. The data show under 200,000 clones, with around 85% seen just once and 9.8% held by the top ten. The sequencing sample was made of peripheral blood. These receptors all stem from an elderly woman with acute or convalescent COVID-19.

This sequence joins TRBV6-1 and TRBJ2-2, with TRBD1 matching over 10 bases. The CDR3 sequence is 16 residues long. V gave up 4 bases and J gave up 3 bases; unmatched junction bases: 5. CDR1 is MNHNS, CDR2 SASEGT, per germline. The CDR3 is CASSARDRGYTGELFF. The DNA for the CDR3 is TGTGCCAGCAGTGCACGGGACAGGGGATACACCGGGGAGCTGTTTTTT.

This chain uses TRBV30 with TRBJ2-7; TRBD2 aligns across 9 bases. The V segment lost 2 bases and the J segment 6 bases; nucleotides outside the gene matches: 5. The germline V gene has CDR1 GTSNPN and CDR2 SVGIG (reference sequence). This CDR3 region has 13 residues. Here the CDR3 DNA reads TGTGCCTGGAGTCTGCTAGCGGGACGCGAGCAGTACTTC. It yields the protein CAWSLLAGREQYF.

The chain couples TRBV6-6 to TRBJ2-1; the match to TRBD2 covers 9 bases. Germline-derived CDR1 and CDR2 are MNHNY and SVGAGI (reference sequence). The CDR3 loop spans 13 amino acids. V lost 5 bases to trimming and J lost 15 bases; unmatched junction nucleotides: 11. As DNA, the CDR3 is TGTGCCAGCAGTCCCGACCCTCCGGGACTAGCGTTCTTC. Protein: CASSPDPPGLAFF.